This TCR beta chain was sequenced during a study of blood T cell repertoires in COVID-19 (dated by TCRdb to 2020 to 2021). Study-wide context: Collaborator samples came from the United States, Italy and Spain and covered acute and convalescent phases of COVID-19. The prospective study material was composed of cDNA or gDNA derived from T cells, B-cell-depleted T cells, or PBMCs. The dataset comprised deeply sampled blood TCRbeta repertoires from subjects exposed to, actively infected with, or recovered from COVID-19. The repertoires were made available in a free public database intended to serve as a resource for research on the immune response to SARS-CoV-2. The samples were drawn from the first 160 participants of the ongoing ImmuneRACE study and from 1,254 subjects provided by 6 global collaborators. A de-identified subject ID, COVID-19 status, age in years and sex were almost always included in the sample metadata. Where HLA class I and class II types were available, the types were taken from metadata supplied by the sample provider, not from assay-based typing.

Paper-wide results and their limitations: The amount of clinical and demographic metadata varied by source and participant and was provided uncurated.

Comments on this clone: Its antigen is not yet known. One base away there is no much larger clone; base qualities are not given.

Participants in the prospective study were enrolled through a virtual design, were aged roughly 18 to 90 years, and lived in fewer than 30 United States geographic areas. Cohort assignment in the prospective study relied on participant-reported clinical history from a screening survey and a study questionnaire. Recovered participants in ImmuneRACE Cohort 3 were defined by two consecutive negative NP/OP PCR tests, clearance by a healthcare professional, or resolution of symptoms. Each participant in the prospective study had whole blood, serum and a nasopharyngeal or oropharyngeal swab collected by mobile phlebotomists. Prospective study participants could optionally give additional blood draws and questionnaires over an approximately two-month period. Before DNA extraction, prospective study blood samples were shipped either frozen or at room temperature. CDR1 and CDR2 were assigned from the germline V gene as SGDLS and YYNGEE. Relative to germline, V is 0 bases shorter and J is 10 bases shorter, with 14 bases between their ends. The CDR3 spans 14 residues, from the cysteine through the phenylalanine. Only the CDR3 region is kept as DNA, spanning 42 bases read in frame from base 1.

The immunoSEQ Assay, a bias-controlled multiplex PCR, was used to amplify TCRbeta CDR3 regions from genomic DNA. On the study's bioinformatics: The number of nucleated cells in each sample was estimated from the amplification of reference gene primers within the assay. To quantify the absolute abundance of each unique TCRbeta CDR3 rearrangement, sequence reads were collapsed and filtered. For each sample, productive Simpson clonality was calculated as the square root of Simpson's diversity index across productive rearrangements. TCRdb carries this immuneACCESS record with in-frame sequences only. Its versions omit some clonotypes, under half of them owing to an unresolved V gene in the studies checked, with the rest unexplained. V and J calls and clone size come straight from that table; D and trimming were deduced from the DNA. The sample data list about 160,000 clones, and less than 90% of these were observed just once. The ten top clones hold roughly 8% of the sample.

The sequencing input was PBMCs or T cells enriched from blood (not recorded which). The clonotype originates from a woman in her 50s who had recovered from COVID-19. The chain uses TRBV9 and TRBJ2-1, with the D gene uncertain. The DNA reads as follows: TGTGCCAGCAGCGTAGCTCCCCCTAGTCGCGAGCAGTTCTTC. It translates as CASSVAPPSREQFF.